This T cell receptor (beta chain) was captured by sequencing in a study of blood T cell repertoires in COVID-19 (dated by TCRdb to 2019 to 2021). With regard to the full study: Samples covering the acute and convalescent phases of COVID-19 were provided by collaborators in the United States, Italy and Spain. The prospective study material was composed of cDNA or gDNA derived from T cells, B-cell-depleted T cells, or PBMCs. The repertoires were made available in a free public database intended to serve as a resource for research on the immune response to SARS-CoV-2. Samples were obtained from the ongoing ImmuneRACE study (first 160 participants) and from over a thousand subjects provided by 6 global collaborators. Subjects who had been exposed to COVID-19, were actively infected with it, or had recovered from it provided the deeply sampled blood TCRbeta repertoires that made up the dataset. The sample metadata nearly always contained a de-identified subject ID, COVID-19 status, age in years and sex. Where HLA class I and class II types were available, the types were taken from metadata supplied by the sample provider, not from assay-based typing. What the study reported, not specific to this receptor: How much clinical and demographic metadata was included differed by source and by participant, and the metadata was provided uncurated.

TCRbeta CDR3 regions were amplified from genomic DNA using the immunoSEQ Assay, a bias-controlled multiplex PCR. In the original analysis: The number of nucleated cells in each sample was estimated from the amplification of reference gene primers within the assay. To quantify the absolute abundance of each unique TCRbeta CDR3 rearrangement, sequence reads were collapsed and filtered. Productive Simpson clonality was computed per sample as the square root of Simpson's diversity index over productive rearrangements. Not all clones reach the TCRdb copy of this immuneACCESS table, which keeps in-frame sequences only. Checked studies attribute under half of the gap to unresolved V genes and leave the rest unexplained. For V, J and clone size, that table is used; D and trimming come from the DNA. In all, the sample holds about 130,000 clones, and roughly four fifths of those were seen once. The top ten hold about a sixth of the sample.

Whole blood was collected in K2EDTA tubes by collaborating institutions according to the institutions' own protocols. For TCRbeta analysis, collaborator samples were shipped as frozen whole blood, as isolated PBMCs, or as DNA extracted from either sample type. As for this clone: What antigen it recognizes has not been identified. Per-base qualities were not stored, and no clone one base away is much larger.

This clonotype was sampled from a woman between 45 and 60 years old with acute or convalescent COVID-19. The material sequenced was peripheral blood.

The CDR3 corresponds to CASSQDRIGFYEQYF. The nucleotide sequence reads as follows: TGTGCCAGCAGCCAAGATAGGATCGGGTTCTACGAGCAGTACTTC. The V and J genes are TRBV3-1 (or the pseudogene TRBV3-2) and TRBJ2-7, with no confidently assigned D gene. From the cysteine through the phenylalanine, the CDR3 covers 15 amino acids. Left in the record is the CDR3 DNA by itself, 45 bases read in frame from the first base. From the germline V gene (reference sequence), CDR1 is LGHDT and CDR2 is YNNKEL. Deletion took 0 bases off V and 3 bases off J, with a span of 12 bases between the germline ends.